This TCR beta chain was recovered during a study of shared clonotypes between healthy human individuals. As for the study in general: For every donor, three CD4 naive, three CD4 memory, two CD8 naive and one CD8 memory plates were used. Whole-study findings and limits: Investigators collected only blood, and repertoires in tissues likely differ.

TCRdb keeps only in-frame clones here, not all; method: immunoSEQ multiplex PCR. The table records fewer than 850,000 clones, around 91% of them present only once. Donors comprised healthy HIV-negative adults lacking recent acute infections or vaccinations. The CD8 memory sample joined CD45RO+ cells and CCR7-negative CD45RA+ cells. The germline CDR1 and CDR2 sequences are SNHLY and FYNNEI. V was shortened by 2 bases and J by 1 base, with 5 bases between the two germline ends. The CDR3 contains 13 residues. In this sample, this clone turned up a few times. Its specificity is unknown. What was sequenced was memory CD8+ T cells from PBMCs. Documented subset: CD45RO+ cells pooled with CCR7-negative TemRA cells. This sequence was found in a man younger than 35 in good health. Some clones in this sample may be carry-over from other donors' samples. This chain links TRBV2 with TRBJ1-1; D ambiguous. CDR3 nucleotides: TGTGCCAGCAGTGAAACAGCGAACACTGAAGCTTTCTTT. This gives the protein CASSETANTEAFF.